This TCR beta chain is drawn from a study of blood T cell repertoires in COVID-19. Study in general: T cells, B-cell-depleted T cells, or PBMCs supplied cDNA or gDNA.

Germline V CDR1 and CDR2: KGHSH, LQKENI. V was clipped by 3 bases and J by 5 bases; unmatched bases: 7. The CDR3 contains 15 residues. In the authors' workflow: Reference gene primer amplification gave estimated nucleated cell counts. Measured with immunoSEQ multiplex PCR; TCRdb has only the in-frame clones, and not every one. V and J calls and clone size follow that table, whereas D and trimming were derived from the DNA. In the table there are fewer than 70,000 clones, 80% to 90% of which are singletons. This clone appeared a single time. Sequencing was carried out using peripheral blood. This clonotype originated in a woman aged 70-85 years with active COVID-19. The chain carries TRBV18 and TRBJ1-1, with 9 nucleotides matching TRBD1. The chain's CDR3 is CASSPKDRGLTEAFF. The CDR3 DNA reads as TGTGCCAGCTCACCTAAAGACAGGGGGTTGACTGAAGCTTTCTTT.